These T cell receptor beta chains were read from a single sample in a study of T cell changes during pregnancy in multiple sclerosis. The protocol was immunoSEQ multiplex PCR, while the TCRdb copy is restricted to in-frame clones and leaves out a portion. The sample yields tens of thousands of clones, about nine tenths seen once. The sequencing here drew on peripheral blood, taken after pregnancy. The receptor source for this set is a female donor in good health, enrolled as a control in a pregnancy study. The CDR3 runs from the conserved cysteine through the conserved F or W. A D gene is named only where the DNA matches it firmly. Clone size is given for some rows only: seen once, a few or many times, or a class if the clone is expanded.

-	TRBV27	14	TRBJ2-7	TRBD2	CASANGLATYEQYF	TGTGCCAGCGCCAATGGACTAGCGACCTACGAGCAGTACTTC
-	TRBV2	14	TRBJ1-1	-	CATNGVIRNTEAFF	TGTGCCACCAACGGGGTAATAAGGAACACTGAAGCTTTCTTT
few	TRBV11-3	13	TRBJ2-3	-	CASSLLSADTQYF	TGTGCCAGCAGCTTACTCTCCGCAGATACGCAGTATTTT
-	TRBV5-6	11	TRBJ2-1	-	CASSLQNEQFF	TGTGCCAGCAGCTTGCAGAATGAGCAGTTCTTC
-	TRBV4-1	14	TRBJ2-2	-	CASSQDTSSGELFF	TGCGCCAGCAGCCAAGATACTAGCAGCGGGGAGCTGTTTTTT
once	TRBV28	15	TRBJ2-7	-	CASSLEGAYSYEQYF	TGTGCCAGCAGTTTGGAAGGGGCTTATTCCTACGAGCAGTACTTC
-	TRBV6-4	16	TRBJ2-1	-	CASSPKLDPSYNEQFF	TGTGCCAGCAGTCCCAAGCTAGATCCCTCCTACAATGAGCAGTTCTTC
-	TRBV7-8	14	TRBJ1-1	-	CASSLQGRNTEAFF	TGTGCCAGCAGCTTACAGGGGAGGAACACTGAAGCTTTCTTT
-	TRBV4-2	18	TRBJ2-1	TRBD2	CASSKELAGLSSYNEQFF	TGTGCCAGCAGTAAGGAACTAGCGGGCCTAAGCTCCTACAATGAGCAGTTCTTC
once	TRBV29-1	11	TRBJ1-1	-	CSVAGDTEAFF	TGCAGCGTTGCGGGGGACACTGAAGCTTTCTTT
once	TRBV7-2	17	TRBJ2-1	TRBD1	CASSVRVLGQGRDEQFF	TGTGCCAGCAGCGTCCGAGTTTTGGGACAGGGGAGGGATGAGCAGTTCTTC
-	TRBV27	18	TRBJ1-2	-	CASSLSKGWHLAGYGYTF	TGTGCCAGCAGTTTATCGAAGGGTTGGCATCTAGCTGGCTATGGCTACACCTTC